The source of this TCR beta chain is a study of OX40 agonist ivuxolimab in advanced cancers. Study-level background: Averaging roughly 60 years in age, with a range of roughly 23 to 80, the cohort was 65% to 85% male. Study findings and constraints: CD8+ T cells averaged more expanded clones than CD4+.

The data were produced by immunoSEQ multiplex PCR, yet TCRdb's version contains in-frame clones alone and is incomplete. The sample contains under 80,000 clones, 85% of which appear only once. For this clone: Antigen specificity is unknown.

The sequencing used CD4+ or CD8+ T cells sorted from blood, collected in a trial of the OX40 agonist ivuxolimab. This receptor was identified in an adult with an advanced solid tumor such as melanoma, head and neck, liver or kidney cancer.

Here the CDR3 DNA reads TGTGCCAGCTCAAAGACAGGCCTCCAGGGTTGGTCTGAAGCTTTCTTT. It translates to CASSKTGLQGWSEAFF. J is TRBJ1-1 and V is TRBV18, with D tentatively TRBD1 (6 bases). Germline-derived CDR1 and CDR2 are KGHSH and LQKENI. The V gene lost 5 bases and the J gene lost 6 bases, with 22 bases spanning the gap. The CDR3 extends over 16 amino acids.